This TCR beta chain was identified during a study of blood T cell repertoires in COVID-19. Whole-study context: Acute-phase and convalescent COVID-19 samples originated in the United States, Italy and Spain. The cDNA or gDNA used as material had been derived from T cells, B-cell-depleted T cells, or PBMCs.

The authors' processing: Researchers report that nucleated cell counts were estimated from reference gene primer amplification. TCRdb's copy holds only in-frame clones and misses some; the assay was immunoSEQ multiplex PCR. From that table come the V and J calls and clone size; the DNA was used to work out D and trimming. The sample holds 140,000 to 150,000 clones, 88% seen once. The germline V gene has CDR1 WNHNN and CDR2 SYGVQD (reference sequence). This CDR3 is 15 amino acids long. V lost 4 bases to trimming and J lost 3 bases; unmatched junction nucleotides: 7. The specimen was peripheral blood. The chain combines TRBV10-1 with TRBJ1-1, with 8 bases lining up with TRBD1. The clonotype comes from a woman in her fifties or sixties with acute or convalescent COVID-19. In nucleotides, the CDR3 is TGCGCCAGCAGTGGTACAACAGGGGGATACACTGAAGCTTTCTTT. It codes for CASSGTTGGYTEAFF.